This T cell receptor beta chain was documented in a study of T cells in Graves' hyperthyroidism and ophthalmopathy. Study-wide background: Blood was drawn when the patient was first diagnosed and still untreated. Points from the study as a whole: Blood held most thyroid clonotypes expanded above 0.001 frequency.

Template material for amplifying TCR beta CDR3 regions consisted of RNA transcripts. TCR CDR3 underwent first-round RT-PCR with the HTBI primer set. TCRdb re-called the multiplex PCR reads with MiXCR, one entry per CDR3 protein. The table records around 300,000 distinct CDR3 sequences, roughly an eighth of them present only once. Concerning this clonotype: What it recognizes is unknown.

This CDR3 is built from 17 residues. V was clipped by 4 bases and J by 6 bases; unmatched bases: 15. The germline gives CDR1 LGHDT, CDR2 YNNKEL (reference sequence). Orbital computed tomography and thyroid ultrasound, together with serum TRAb and thyroxine and clinical symptoms, were used for diagnoses. The sample consisted of blood. This chain joins TRBV3-1 and TRBJ2-7, with 10 positions matching TRBD2. The clonotype originates from a woman between 35 and 50 years old with Graves' hyperthyroidism. CDR3 DNA sequence: TGTGCCAGCAGCCCCTCTAGGACTAGCGGCCCCGGGGGCGAGCAGTACTTC. It translates to CASSPSRTSGPGGEQYF.